This T cell receptor beta chain was retrieved from a study of blood T cell repertoires in COVID-19. Overall study context: Material from acute and convalescent COVID-19 was sourced from the United States, Italy and Spain. From T cells, B-cell-depleted T cells, or PBMCs came the material, which was cDNA or gDNA.

Authors' analysis steps: Reference gene primer amplification gave estimated nucleated cell counts. Libraries were prepared by immunoSEQ multiplex PCR; TCRdb keeps only in-frame clonotypes and omits some of them. V and J calls and clone size follow that table, whereas D and trimming were derived from the DNA. The repertoire consists of roughly 120,000 clones, with roughly 82% occurring once and the leading ten covering around 8%. Germline V gives CDR1 MNHNS, CDR2 SASEGT. CDR3 size: 13 residues. The V end lost 6 bases, the J end lost 0 bases, and 5 bases lay between the germline ends. The chain links TRBV6-1 to TRBJ2-2; D is undetermined. This clonotype was sampled from a woman between 40 and 55 years old with acute or convalescent COVID-19. The specimen sequenced was peripheral blood. The CDR3 is CASRSSNTGELFF. The CDR3 DNA reads TGTGCCAGCAGAAGCTCGAACACCGGGGAGCTGTTTTTT.